This passage covers 20 T cell receptor beta chains from one sample sequenced in a study of CD8 T cells in ankylosing spondylitis. TCRdb called the 5' RACE reads again in MiXCR, with one record for every CDR3 protein. The data contain around 300,000 distinct CDR3 sequences, roughly 14% of them singletons. The sample taken for sequencing was blood, either unsorted or a sorted T cell fraction (not recorded which). These receptors were taken from a male donor with ankylosing spondylitis or in good health (not recorded which).

The gene calls are TRBV27 and TRBJ2-1; TRBD1 aligns across 10 bases. The CDR3 covers 15 residues. V trimming: 3 bases; J trimming: 6 bases; junction bases outside the gene matches: 5. CDR1 is MNHEY, CDR2 SMNVEV, per germline (reference sequence). CDR3 amino acids: CASSFSGTGANEQFF. CDR3 DNA: TGTGCCAGCAGTTTCTCCGGGACAGGGGCCAATGAGCAGTTCTTC.

This clonotype was seen only a few times. The chain links TRBV4-1 to TRBJ2-1; 12 positions match TRBD2. Germline V gene lookup returns CDR1 MGHRA and CDR2 YSYEKL. The CDR3 is made up of 17 amino acids. V was clipped by 3 bases and J by 8 bases; unmatched bases: 11. CDR3 sequence (DNA): TGCGCCAGCAGCCACGGACTAGCGGGACCATTCGGGCATGAGCAGTTCTTC. Amino acids: CASSHGLAGPFGHEQFF.

The chain links TRBV5-1 to TRBJ2-1; TRBD1 aligns across 9 bases. The germline V gene has CDR1 SGHRS and CDR2 YFSETQ. Germline trimming cut 2 bases from V and 6 bases from J; bases unmatched to any gene: 6. The CDR3 runs 15 residues. The CDR3 region is CASSFTGTGINEQFF. The DNA of the CDR3 is TGCGCCAGCAGCTTCACCGGGACAGGGATCAATGAGCAGTTCTTC.

J is TRBJ2-1 and V is TRBV11-2; TRBD1 matches at 8 bases. The CDR3 sequence is 13 residues long. Germline CDR1 is SGHAT and CDR2 is FQNNGV. Germline trimming cut 4 bases from V and 7 bases from J; bases unmatched to any gene: 3. The DNA of the CDR3 is TGTGCCAGCAGCTCGGACAGGGAAAATGAGCAGTTCTTC. It specifies CASSSDRENEQFF.

V usage is TRBV2 and J usage is TRBJ2-3, with 8 positions matching TRBD1. The CDR3 sequence is 15 residues long. Trimming took 7 bases from V and 3 from J; bases not matched to a gene: 9. The germline V gene encodes CDR1 SNHLY and CDR2 FYNNEI. The CDR3 DNA sequence: TGTGCCAGCAAAAGGGCAGGGGGCGCGACAGATACGCAGTATTTT. Amino acid sequence: CASKRAGGATDTQYF.

This chain connects TRBV7-6 to TRBJ1-5; a weak D match, TRBD1 (5 bases). Germline V gene data show CDR1 as SGHVS and CDR2 as FNYEAQ. The CDR3 length is 13 residues. V was shortened by 0 bases and J by 9 bases, with 9 bases between the two germline ends. In DNA form, the CDR3 reads TGTGCCAGCAGCTTAGCAGGGGACGGGCCCCAGCATTTT. Encoded protein: CASSLAGDGPQHF.

This rearrangement joins TRBV6-1 to TRBJ2-5; D not resolved. The CDR3 is 15 amino acids. CDR1 is MNHNS and CDR2 is SASEGT in the germline V gene. The V and J ends lost 6 bases and 4 bases respectively, with 18 bases between them. The CDR3 DNA follows: TGTGCCAGCAGCCCCCAAGGGCTAGGTGGAGAGACCCAGTACTTC. It specifies CASSPQGLGGETQYF.

This clonotype was found a few times. This chain links TRBV5-1 with TRBJ1-6, with D uncertain. The V end was cut by 3 bases, the J end by 16 bases, with 20 bases between. This CDR3 comprises 14 residues. Germline loops: CDR1 SGHRS, CDR2 YFSETQ. CDR3 nucleotide sequence: TGCGCCAGCAGCTCCAATGCCGGAGAACTAAATCTCCACTTT. As protein: CASSSNAGELNLHF.

This clonotype was found a few times. This chain joins TRBV20-1 and TRBJ2-7, with D hard to call. CDR1 and CDR2 (germline): DFQATT, SNEGSKA (reference sequence). Trimming cost V 5 bases and J 3 bases, with 11 bases left between them. CDR3 length: 12 residues. In DNA, the CDR3 is TGCAGTGCTCCGGACGCCTACTACGAGCAGTACTTC. It codes for CSAPDAYYEQYF.

CDR3 bases: TGTGCCAGCAGGCGCCAAGGGACAGGGAACACTGAAGCTTTCTTT. Residues: CASRRQGTGNTEAFF. V usage is TRBV12-3 or TRBV12-4 and J usage is TRBJ1-1; TRBD1 matches 8 bases. This CDR3 has 15 amino acids. The trim removed 6 bases at V and 1 base at J, leaving 7 bases unmatched.

Only a few counts were recorded for this clonotype. V gene TRBV4-1 combines with J gene TRBJ2-3; 10 nucleotides align to TRBD2. Germline CDR1 MGHRA, CDR2 YSYEKL. The CDR3 length is 15 residues. The junction had 7 bases not matched to a gene; V was cut back by 5 bases and J by 5 bases. CDR3 sequence: CASSSGLAELDTQYF. The CDR3 DNA reads as TGCGCCAGCAGCAGCGGACTAGCGGAGTTAGATACGCAGTATTTT.

The chain combines TRBV30 with TRBJ2-3; TRBD2 matches at 9 bases. The CDR3 runs 13 residues. Germline V gives CDR1 GTSNPN, CDR2 SVGIG (reference sequence). CDR3 sequence (DNA): TGTGCTTTGGCGGGGGGGCTACAAGATACGCAGTATTTT. Its translation is CALAGGLQDTQYF. Together with reference TRBV30 and TRBJ2-3, the CDR3 gives the full variable domain: SQTIHQWPATLVQPVGSPLSLECTVEGTSNPNLYWYRQAAGRGLQLLFYSVGIGQISSEVPQNLSASRPQDRQFILSSKKLLLSDSGFYLCALAGGLQDTQYFGPGTRLTVL.

V and J are TRBV30 and TRBJ2-7; 7 bases are a match to TRBD1. Germline trimming cut 4 bases from V and 4 bases from J; bases unmatched to any gene: 7. The CDR3 is 13 residues long. Germline CDR1 and CDR2: GTSNPN and SVGIG (reference sequence). CDR3 amino acids: CAWTRDRMYEQYF. The CDR3 DNA reads as TGTGCCTGGACTCGGGACAGAATGTACGAGCAGTACTTC.

This clonotype was counted ten times or more. The chain has TRBV29-1 and TRBJ1-4; D is unresolved. The CDR3 consists of 13 residues. V gave up 4 bases and J gave up 4 bases, with 10 bases separating them. Germline CDR1 reads SQVTM; CDR2 reads ANQGSEA. The CDR3 region has the DNA TGCAGCGTTGGGCAGGCCCTTAATGAAAAACTGTTTTTT. Its translation: CSVGQALNEKLFF.

The chain employs TRBV4-2 and TRBJ2-2; D unclear. This CDR3 region has 14 residues. The germline V gene has CDR1 LGHNA and CDR2 YNFKEQ. The V gene lost 1 base and the J gene lost 4 bases, with 7 bases spanning the gap. The CDR3 spells CASSQVGSTGELFF. The DNA for the CDR3 is TGTGCCAGCAGCCAAGTCGGCAGCACCGGGGAGCTGTTTTTT.

In this sample, this clonotype turned up a few times. The chain has TRBV10-1 and TRBJ2-5, with TRBD2 identical over 7 bases. CDR3 length equals 16 residues. Germline V CDR1 and CDR2: WNHNN, SYGVQD (reference sequence). The V segment lost 7 bases and the J segment 0 bases; nucleotides outside the gene matches: 11. DNA for the CDR3: TGCGCCAGCATCCCCCGGGGAGGGGCGTACCAAGAGACCCAGTACTTC. Encoded protein: CASIPRGGAYQETQYF.

CDR3 region: CSATTLSYGYTF. In nucleotides, the CDR3 is TGCAGTGCCACCACTCTTAGCTATGGCTACACCTTC. The J gene is TRBJ1-2, the V gene TRBV20-1; no reliable D call. V lost 6 bases, J lost 4 bases, and 12 bases lay in between. The CDR3 runs to 12 residues. Germline values: CDR1 DFQATT, CDR2 SNEGSKA (reference sequence).

The chain combines TRBV10-3 with TRBJ2-1, with D possibly TRBD2 on 6 matching bases. Germline CDR1 reads ENHRY; CDR2 reads SYGVKD. This CDR3 has 13 residues. V dropped 6 bases and J dropped 8 bases, with 14 bases sitting between them. The CDR3 is CAISDASGDEQFF. The DNA for the CDR3 is TGTGCCATCAGCGACGCCTCGGGGGATGAGCAGTTCTTC.

This clonotype was observed many times. V is TRBV12-3 or TRBV12-4 and J is TRBJ1-2; TRBD1 might be the D (6 bases). This CDR3 is built from 14 residues. Trimming left V 0 bases short and J 2 bases short, with 7 bases between. The CDR3 nucleotides are TGTGCCAGCAGTTTAGCGGACAGAAACTATGGCTACACCTTC. Translation: CASSLADRNYGYTF.

The chain carries TRBV6-1 and TRBJ2-7; 10 bases are shared with TRBD1. The germline V gene encodes CDR1 MNHNS and CDR2 SASEGT. V lost 6 bases and J lost 7; bases outside the gene matches: 9. CDR3 length equals 14 residues. The CDR3 DNA sequence: TGTGCCAGCAGAGCCGGGACAGGGGTGGGGGAGCAGTACTTC. This codes for CASRAGTGVGEQYF.